Each of the 28 T cell receptor beta chains below was sequenced from the same sample in a study of cytomegalovirus exposure and HLA in healthy donors. The PCR employed 60 Vbeta primers together with 13 Jbeta primers. Assay: immunoSEQ multiplex PCR; the TCRdb copy retains only in-frame clones and omits some. Altogether approximately 130,000 clones are present, about four fifths being singletons, with the ten largest covering around 2%. Sequencing was done on a sample of PBMCs. The receptors here all came from a young man in good health and CMV-seronegative.

V and J are TRBV6-1 and TRBJ2-1; 9 bases are shared with TRBD2. The CDR3 has 14 amino acids. In germline, CDR1 is MNHNS, CDR2 SASEGT. The trim removed 2 bases at V and 8 bases at J, leaving 4 bases unmatched. The CDR3 protein is CASSEWRGGDEQFF. The CDR3 DNA reads as TGTGCCAGCAGTGAATGGCGGGGGGGGGATGAGCAGTTCTTC.

V usage is TRBV7-9 and J usage is TRBJ1-6; the D gene is possibly TRBD1 (6 bases). Trimming took 4 bases from V and 11 from J, leaving 18 bases between them. CDR3 length: 15 amino acids. Germline-derived CDR1 and CDR2 are SEHNR and FQNEAQ (reference sequence). DNA of the CDR3: TGTGCCAGCAGCTCTGGTCCAGGGGACGTAGCACCCCTCCACTTT. Protein product: CASSSGPGDVAPLHF.

This clone was recorded a few times. CDR3 sequence (DNA): TGTGCCAGCAGCCAGGGGACTAGCGCCGGGTACAATGAGCAGTTCTTC. Translating gives CASSQGTSAGYNEQFF. The rearrangement links TRBV9 to TRBJ2-1, with TRBD2 identical over 10 bases. The CDR3 length is 16 residues. CDR1 is SGDLS, CDR2 YYNGEE, per germline. With 4 bases clipped from V and 4 bases from J, the junction kept 8 bases outside the gene matches.

Turning to this clone: One end of the junction varies from germline; a read error may be responsible. The chain couples TRBV27 to TRBJ2-6; TRBD2 agrees at 10 bases. The V gene's germline CDR1 is MNHEY and CDR2 SMNVEV (reference sequence). The CDR3 runs to 16 residues. The CDR3 spells CASNLAGGSGANVLTF. The CDR3 coding sequence is TGTGCCAGCAATTTAGCGGGGGGCTCTGGGGCCAACGTCCTGACTTTC. The full variable domain, with the rest looked up from reference TRBV27 and TRBJ2-6, is EAQVTQNPRYLITVTGKKLTVTCSQNMNHEYMSWYRQDPGLGLRQIYYSMNVEVTDKGDVPEGYKVSRKEKRNFPLILESPSPNQTSLYFCASNLAGGSGANVLTFGAGSRLTVL.

The chain uses TRBV18 and TRBJ1-2; D is perhaps TRBD1 (6 bases). The length of the CDR3 is 13 residues. V was pared by 2 bases and J by 4 bases, with 8 bases between. Germline V gene data show CDR1 as KGHSH and CDR2 as LQKENI. The CDR3 protein is CASSPDRLYGYTF. CDR3 in DNA: TGTGCCAGCTCACCAGACAGGCTCTATGGCTACACCTTC.

This clone was counted once. V gene TRBV5-8 combines with J gene TRBJ2-7; 7 positions match TRBD2. Germline CDR1 reads SGHTS; CDR2 reads YDEGEE. This CDR3 spans 13 amino acids. With V trimmed by 7 bases and J by 6 bases, 10 bases remained unmatched. CDR3 DNA: TGTGCCAGCCGCCTCGCGGGGGAGGCCGAGCAGTACTTC. Protein: CASRLAGEAEQYF.

This clone was counted once. This sequence joins TRBV7-3 and TRBJ2-1, with 8 bases lining up with TRBD2. This CDR3 is 15 amino acids long. Trimming at V came to 2 bases and at J to 8 bases, leaving 8 bases not matched to a gene. Germline-derived CDR1 and CDR2 are SGHTA and FQGTGA. In DNA form, the CDR3 reads TGTGCCAGCAGCTTATACGGGGGGGCCGTGGATGAGCAGTTCTTC. Its translation is CASSLYGGAVDEQFF. Supplemented by reference TRBV7-3 and TRBJ2-1, the full variable domain reads GAGVSQTPSNKVTEKGKYVELRCDPISGHTALYWYRQSLGQGPEFLIYFQGTGAADDSGLPNDRFFAVRPEGSVSTLKIQRTERGDSAVYLCASSLYGGAVDEQFFGPGTRLTVL.

The V call is TRBV4-3, the J call TRBJ1-3, with a weak D call TRBD1 (6 bases). Germline V gene data show CDR1 as LGHNA and CDR2 as YSLEER. The CDR3 covers 16 residues. V dropped 0 bases and J dropped 4 bases, with 13 bases sitting between them. In DNA form, the CDR3 reads TGCGCCAGCAGCCAAGATGGGGGGGCGAGGGGAAACACCATATATTTT. Amino acid sequence: CASSQDGGARGNTIYF.

The V call is TRBV4-1, the J call TRBJ2-7; 9 bases map to TRBD1. Unmatched junction bases numbered 6, after V lost 0 bases and J lost 0 bases. This CDR3 is built from 17 residues. CDR1 is MGHRA, CDR2 YSYEKL, per germline. The CDR3 region has the DNA TGCGCCAGCAGCCAAGAAATCCGGGACAGGGACTCCTACGAGCAGTACTTC. This sequence encodes CASSQEIRDRDSYEQYF.

This rearrangement joins TRBV5-1 to TRBJ2-3; 15 bases are a match to TRBD2. The CDR3 consists of 16 residues. Trimming took 5 bases from V and 2 from J; bases not matched to a gene: 3. The germline gives CDR1 SGHRS, CDR2 YFSETQ. The CDR3 nucleotides are TGCGCCAGCAGGGGACTAGCGGGGGGATTCACAGATACGCAGTATTTT. It yields the protein CASRGLAGGFTDTQYF.

This clone was seen more than once but under ten times. The CDR3 sequence: CASSKSGLTGGSGYTF. CDR3 nucleotides: TGCGCCAGCTCAAAGTCGGGGCTCACGGGGGGTTCAGGCTACACCTTC. The chain uses TRBV4-3 and TRBJ1-2; a weak D match, TRBD1 (5 bases). The V end was cut by 8 bases, the J end by 8 bases, with 27 bases between. The germline gives CDR1 LGHNA, CDR2 YSLEER. The CDR3 runs 16 residues.

The chain combines TRBV15 with TRBJ2-2; TRBD1 aligns across 7 bases. The V gene's germline CDR1 is LNHNV and CDR2 YYDKDF (reference sequence). Trimming cost V 0 bases and J 0 bases; bases outside gene matches: 7. The CDR3 has 18 residues. CDR3 sequence: CATSRDLQGGANTGELFF. In DNA, the CDR3 is TGTGCCACCAGCAGAGATCTGCAAGGGGGCGCGAACACCGGGGAGCTGTTTTTT. Full variable domain (remainder filled in from reference TRBV15 and TRBJ2-2): DAMVIQNPRYQVTQFGKPVTLSCSQTLNHNVMYWYQQKSSQAPKLLFHYYDKDFNNEADTPDNFQSRRPNTSFCFLDIRSPGLGDTAMYLCATSRDLQGGANTGELFFGEGSRLTVL.

This chain links TRBV20-1 with TRBJ2-1; D is unclear. Germline CDR1 DFQATT, CDR2 SNEGSKA (reference sequence). The ends were cut back, 6 bases at V and 7 bases at J, with 10 bases in the middle. This CDR3 contains 11 residues. CDR3 sequence: CSAIRANEQFF. CDR3 DNA sequence: TGCAGTGCCATTCGAGCGAATGAGCAGTTCTTC.

In this sample, this clone turned up once. The V gene is TRBV4-3, the J gene TRBJ2-1; tentative D call: TRBD2 (5 bases). The CDR3 has 14 residues. The V end lost 1 base, the J end lost 6 bases, and 10 bases lay between the germline ends. Germline V gene data show CDR1 as LGHNA and CDR2 as YSLEER. CDR3 in DNA: TGCGCCAGCAGCCAAGTTCCGGGATTCAATGAGCAGTTCTTC. It yields the protein CASSQVPGFNEQFF.

The chain carries TRBV9 and TRBJ1-1; D is possibly TRBD1 (5 bases). The CDR3 consists of 16 residues. Germline assignment: CDR1 SGDLS and CDR2 YYNGEE. The V gene lost 1 base and the J gene lost 1 base, with 14 bases spanning the gap. Here the CDR3 reads CASSVSVRATNTEAFF. The CDR3, as DNA: TGTGCCAGCAGCGTATCGGTCAGGGCCACGAACACTGAAGCTTTCTTT. The full variable domain, in which reference TRBV9 and TRBJ1-1 provide the parts outside the CDR3, is DSGVTQTPKHLITATGQRVTLRCSPRSGDLSVYWYQQSLDQGLQFLIQYYNGEERAKGNILERFSAQQFPDLHSELNLSSLELGDSALYFCASSVSVRATNTEAFFGQGTRLTVV.

V and J are TRBV6-6 and TRBJ1-1; no definite D call. The CDR3 extends over 13 amino acids. Germline V gene sequence: CDR1 MNHNY, CDR2 SVGAGI (reference sequence). The V end lost 6 bases, the J end lost 1 base, and 9 bases lay between the germline ends. The CDR3 region is CASRADTNTEAFF. DNA of the CDR3: TGTGCCAGCAGAGCCGACACGAACACTGAAGCTTTCTTT.

V is TRBV6-5 and J is TRBJ1-2, with D possibly matching TRBD1 (6 bases). The CDR3 spans 14 residues. The germline V gene encodes CDR1 MNHEY and CDR2 SVGAGI. V gave up 2 bases and J gave up 4 bases, with 11 bases separating them. CDR3: CASSYGGGLYGYTF. The CDR3, as DNA: TGTGCCAGCAGTTACGGGGGGGGCCTCTATGGCTACACCTTC.

DNA for the CDR3: TGTGCCAGCAGCTTAGGGGGCTTTGAGACCCAGTACTTC. Encoded protein: CASSLGGFETQYF. The chain uses TRBV7-9 and TRBJ2-5, with D perhaps TRBD1 (5 bases). CDR1 is SEHNR and CDR2 is FQNEAQ in the germline V gene (reference sequence). V shed 1 base and J shed 5 bases, with 8 bases lying between them. This CDR3 has 13 amino acids.

There are a few counts of this clone. The chain recombines TRBV5-6 with TRBJ2-7; tentatively, D is TRBD2 (6 bases). The CDR3 has 14 residues. Trimming pared 0 bases from V and 5 bases from J, leaving 12 bases between. Germline V gene lookup returns CDR1 SGHDT and CDR2 YYEEEE. DNA for the CDR3: TGTGCCAGCAGCTTGGTGGGGGGAACCCACGAGCAGTACTTC. This gives the protein CASSLVGGTHEQYF.

This clone has a count of ten or more. V usage is TRBV5-1 and J usage is TRBJ2-7; 7 nucleotides match TRBD1. Germline CDR1 and CDR2: SGHRS and YFSETQ. The junction had 6 bases not matched to a gene; V was cut back by 0 bases and J by 6 bases. The CDR3 spans 14 residues. The CDR3 DNA sequence: TGCGCCAGCAGCTTGGGACAGGGTGGGGGCGAGCAGTACTTC. It translates to CASSLGQGGGEQYF.

The V gene is TRBV28, the J gene TRBJ1-2; 8 bases agree with TRBD1. V lost 6 bases to trimming and J lost 7 bases; unmatched junction nucleotides: 4. This CDR3 has 12 residues. In germline, CDR1 is MDHEN, CDR2 SYDVKM. This chain's CDR3 is CASRVTGGGYTF. CDR3 DNA: TGTGCCAGCAGGGTTACAGGGGGTGGCTACACCTTC.

V is TRBV18 and J is TRBJ1-1, with 7 bases lining up with TRBD1. This CDR3 region has 15 residues. With 6 bases clipped from V and 0 bases from J, the junction kept 7 bases outside the gene matches. Germline V CDR1 and CDR2: KGHSH, LQKENI. CDR3 sequence (DNA): TGTGCCAGCTCCTTCGGGACAGACATGAACACTGAAGCTTTCTTT. Encoded protein: CASSFGTDMNTEAFF.

The chain employs TRBV6-5 and TRBJ2-5; a weak D match, TRBD1 (6 bases). Germline V gene data show CDR1 as MNHEY and CDR2 as SVGAGI. CDR3 size: 15 residues. The germline V and J ends were trimmed by 5 bases and 1 base, with 14 bases remaining between them. CDR3 nucleotide sequence: TGTGCCAGCAGTCCCACGGACAGCTTCCAAGAGACCCAGTACTTC. Translation: CASSPTDSFQETQYF.

This chain uses TRBV25-1 with TRBJ2-5; D is perhaps TRBD1 (6 bases). The J call may not be correct, given that the DNA end is closer to TRBJ2-7. The germline V gene has CDR1 MGHDK and CDR2 SYGVNS. This CDR3 has 13 residues. CDR3 DNA: TGTGCCAGCAGTGAGACAGGCCCCTACGAGCAGTACTTC. Its translation: CASSETGPYEQYF.

J is TRBJ1-2 and V is TRBV5-6, with D possibly matching TRBD1 (5 bases). V gave up 4 bases and J gave up 4 bases, with 11 bases separating them. This CDR3 comprises 13 residues. Germline CDR1 and CDR2: SGHDT and YYEEEE. The CDR3 protein is CASSPTGTYGYTF. CDR3 coding DNA: TGTGCCAGCAGCCCTACAGGAACCTATGGCTACACCTTC.

V and J are TRBV5-8 and TRBJ1-4, with D perhaps TRBD1 (6 bases). Trimming pared 0 bases from V and 1 base from J, leaving 7 bases between. Germline CDR1 is SGHTS and CDR2 is YDEGEE. The CDR3 consists of 15 residues. In DNA form, the CDR3 reads TGTGCCAGCAGCTTGGAAGGGGGAACTAATGAAAAACTGTTTTTT. This sequence encodes CASSLEGGTNEKLFF.

This chain joins TRBV18 and TRBJ1-2; 9 nucleotides match TRBD1. After removal of 4 bases from V and 7 bases from J, the junction contained 4 bases not matched to a gene. CDR1 is KGHSH and CDR2 is LQKENI in the germline V gene. The CDR3 is made up of 13 amino acids. CDR3 sequence: CASSLGTGSGYTF. In DNA form, the CDR3 reads TGTGCCAGCTCACTAGGGACAGGGTCTGGCTACACCTTC. Complete variable domain (other parts from reference TRBV18 and TRBJ1-2): NAGVMQNPRHLVRRRGQEARLRCSPMKGHSHVYWYRQLPEEGLKFMVYLQKENIIDESGMPKERFSAEFPKEGPSILRIQQVVRGDSAAYFCASSLGTGSGYTFGSGTRLTVV.

The CDR3 nucleotides are TGTGCCAGCAGTGAAAGATCCCCAGGGGCGGGCGAGCAGTACTTC. This sequence encodes CASSERSPGAGEQYF. The rearrangement uses TRBV6-1 and TRBJ2-7; tentative D call: TRBD1 (6 bases). With 2 bases removed from V and 6 bases from J, the gap between germline ends came to 17 bases. The germline CDR1 and CDR2 sequences are MNHNS and SASEGT. The CDR3 covers 15 residues.